Each of the 2 T cell receptor beta chains below was sequenced from the same sample in a study of blood T cell repertoires in COVID-19. Assay: immunoSEQ multiplex PCR; the TCRdb copy retains only in-frame clones and omits some. This repertoire shows fewer than 110,000 clones, about nine tenths found once; its top ten account for roughly 17%. Sequencing input: peripheral blood. These receptor sequences come from a man aged 50 to 59 with acute or convalescent COVID-19.

This chain joins TRBV9 and TRBJ1-6; TRBD1 might be the D (6 bases). Germline loops: CDR1 SGDLS, CDR2 YYNGEE. Trimming shortened V by 2 bases and J by 10 bases, and 13 bases separated the two germline ends. The CDR3 consists of 14 residues. CDR3 sequence: CASSVRQDESPLHF. CDR3 in DNA: TGTGCCAGCAGCGTTCGACAGGATGAGTCACCCCTCCACTTT. The variable domain in full, with the rest retrieved from reference TRBV9 and TRBJ1-6, is DSGVTQTPKHLITATGQRVTLRCSPRSGDLSVYWYQQSLDQGLQFLIQYYNGEERAKGNILERFSAQQFPDLHSELNLSSLELGDSALYFCASSVRQDESPLHFGNGTRLTVT.

J is TRBJ2-2 and V is TRBV7-6; 11 positions agree with TRBD2. Per the germline V gene, CDR1 is SGHVS and CDR2 is FNYEAQ. The V segment lost 5 bases and the J segment 1 base; nucleotides outside the gene matches: 3. The CDR3 sequence is 16 residues long. The CDR3 loop is CASSPTSGGNTGELFF. In nucleotides, the CDR3 is TGTGCCAGCAGCCCAACTAGCGGGGGGAACACCGGGGAGCTGTTTTTT.